This T cell receptor beta chain comes out of a study of response to subunit inactivated influenza vaccine. TCRdb re-derived calls from the RT-PCR reads in MiXCR, one entry per CDR3 protein. Of hundreds of thousands of distinct CDR3 sequences listed, about 17% are singletons. A note on this clonotype: This sequence may be a read error, since a much larger clone differs from it by one base.

The trim removed 5 bases at V and 5 bases at J, leaving 4 bases unmatched. CDR1 LGHDT and CDR2 YNNKEL come from the germline V gene (reference sequence). The CDR3 sequence is 13 residues long. The source was CD4+ T cells sorted from PBMCs, collected 23 to 25 months after vaccination. This TCR came from a man aged 50 to 69 who received an inactivated influenza vaccine. The gene calls are TRBV3-1 and TRBJ2-7, with 9 bases aligning to TRBD1. CDR3 DNA: TGTGCCAGCAGCTTCCGGACAGGGGACGAGCAGTACTTC. This encodes CASSFRTGDEQYF.